This note documents a single T cell receptor (beta chain) sequence. Its antigen is unknown. The data were obtained in a study of T cells after yellow fever vaccination. Study-wide findings and caveats: At 95% to 96% for CD4 and approximately 89% for CD8, most primary-vaccination clones showed up again after the booster. Clonotypes found in both CD4 and CD8 compartments made up a small share. Abundant clonotypes from the bulk population could get into FACS-sorted repertoires as contaminants.

Making TCR cDNA involved 5'RACE template switching, which added UMIs and a universal primer site. Using its own MiXCR run on the 5' RACE reads, TCRdb lists one record per CDR3 protein. Here the sample spans roughly 300,000 distinct CDR3 sequences, approximately 8% being singletons. The V end lost 0 bases, the J end lost 6 bases, and 17 bases lay between the germline ends. The CDR3 contains 16 residues. Germline V CDR1 and CDR2: SGHRS, YFSETQ. The rearrangement uses TRBV5-1 and TRBJ2-3; tentatively, D is TRBD1 or TRBD2 (6 bases each). Sequencing was performed on PBMCs, taken about 41 days after the first yellow fever vaccination. This TCR derives from a man aged 18 to 29 who received the YFV17D yellow fever vaccine. The CDR3 loop is CASSLALPGARDTQYF. CDR3 nucleotide sequence: TGCGCCAGCAGCTTGGCCTTACCGGGGGCCCGCGATACGCAGTATTTT. The full variable domain, its missing parts supplied by reference TRBV5-1 and TRBJ2-3, is KAGVTQTPRYLIKTRGQQVTLSCSPISGHRSVSWYQQTPGQGLQFLFEYFSETQRNKGNFPGRFSGRQFSNSRSEMNVSTLELGDSALYLCASSLALPGARDTQYFGPGTRLTVL.